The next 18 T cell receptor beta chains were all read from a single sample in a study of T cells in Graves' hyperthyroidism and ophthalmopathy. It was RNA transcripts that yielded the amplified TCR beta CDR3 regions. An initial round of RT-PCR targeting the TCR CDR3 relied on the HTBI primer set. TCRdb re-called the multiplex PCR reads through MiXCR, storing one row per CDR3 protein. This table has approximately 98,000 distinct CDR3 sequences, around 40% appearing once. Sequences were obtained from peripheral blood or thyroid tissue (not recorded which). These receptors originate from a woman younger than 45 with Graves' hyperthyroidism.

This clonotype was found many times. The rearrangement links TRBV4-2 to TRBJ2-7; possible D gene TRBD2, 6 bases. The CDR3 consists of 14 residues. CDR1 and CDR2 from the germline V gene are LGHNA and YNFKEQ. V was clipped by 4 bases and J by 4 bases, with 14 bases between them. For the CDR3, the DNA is TGTGCCAGCAGCCGTGACGGGAGTAGGTACGAGCAGTACTTC. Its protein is CASSRDGSRYEQYF.

This CDR3 reads CATSGSSYEQYF. The CDR3 DNA sequence: TGTGCCACCAGCGGCAGCTCCTACGAGCAGTACTTC. The chain employs TRBV15 and TRBJ2-7; the D is unclear. V lost 5 bases and J lost 0, with 5 bases in between. Germline CDR1 LNHNV, CDR2 YYDKDF (reference sequence). This CDR3 has 12 residues. Supplemented by reference TRBV15 and TRBJ2-7, the full variable domain reads DAMVIQNPRYQVTQFGKPVTLSCSQTLNHNVMYWYQQKSSQAPKLLFHYYDKDFNNEADTPDNFQSRRPNTSFCFLDIRSPGLGDTAMYLCATSGSSYEQYFGPGTRLTVT.

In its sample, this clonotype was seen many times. CDR3 sequence: CASSQPSTATYEQYF. Here the CDR3 DNA reads TGTGCCAGCAGCCAACCCTCGACAGCCACCTACGAGCAGTACTTC. The rearrangement joins TRBV3-1 to TRBJ2-7, with D perhaps matching TRBD1 (5 bases). This CDR3 has 15 amino acids. Germline CDR1 is LGHDT and CDR2 is YNNKEL (reference sequence). With 2 bases removed from V and 2 bases from J, the gap between germline ends came to 13 bases.

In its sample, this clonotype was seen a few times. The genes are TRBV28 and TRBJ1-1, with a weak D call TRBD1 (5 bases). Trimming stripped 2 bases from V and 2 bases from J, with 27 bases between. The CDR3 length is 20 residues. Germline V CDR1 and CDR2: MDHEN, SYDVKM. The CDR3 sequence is CASSLSTLFTQDSANTEAFF. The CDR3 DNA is TGTGCCAGCAGTTTAAGTACTCTATTCACCCAAGACAGTGCAAACACTGAAGCTTTCTTT.

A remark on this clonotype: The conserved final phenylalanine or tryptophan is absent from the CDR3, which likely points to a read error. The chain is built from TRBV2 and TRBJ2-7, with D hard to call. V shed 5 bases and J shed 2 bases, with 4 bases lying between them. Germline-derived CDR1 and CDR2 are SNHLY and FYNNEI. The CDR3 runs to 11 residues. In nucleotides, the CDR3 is TGTGCCAGCAGTCATGCCTACGAGCAGTACTCC. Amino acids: CASSHAYEQYS.

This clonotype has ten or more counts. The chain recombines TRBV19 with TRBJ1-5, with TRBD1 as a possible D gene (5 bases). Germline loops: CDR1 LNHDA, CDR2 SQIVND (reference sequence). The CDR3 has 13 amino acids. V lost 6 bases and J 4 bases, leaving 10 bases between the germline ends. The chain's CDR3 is CASRTGRNQPQHF. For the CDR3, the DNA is TGTGCCAGTAGGACGGGACGGAATCAGCCCCAGCATTTT. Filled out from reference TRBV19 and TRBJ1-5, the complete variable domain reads DGGITQSPKYLFRKEGQNVTLSCEQNLNHDAMYWYRQDPGQGLRLIYYSQIVNDFQKGDIAEGYSVSREKKESFPLTVTSAQKNPTAFYLCASRTGRNQPQHFGDGTRLSIL.

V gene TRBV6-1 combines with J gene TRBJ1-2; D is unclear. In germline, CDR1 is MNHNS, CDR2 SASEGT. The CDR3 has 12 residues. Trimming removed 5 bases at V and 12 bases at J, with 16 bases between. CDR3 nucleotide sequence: TGTGCCAGCAGTTATCAACAATCTGGAAACACCTTC. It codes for CASSYQQSGNTF.

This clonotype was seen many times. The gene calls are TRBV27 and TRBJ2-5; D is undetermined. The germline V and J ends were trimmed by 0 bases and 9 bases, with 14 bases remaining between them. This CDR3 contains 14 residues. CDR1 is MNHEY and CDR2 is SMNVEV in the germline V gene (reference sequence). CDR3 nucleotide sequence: TGTGCCAGCAGTTTATCGGTACCTGTTGAGTCCCAGTACTTC. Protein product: CASSLSVPVESQYF.

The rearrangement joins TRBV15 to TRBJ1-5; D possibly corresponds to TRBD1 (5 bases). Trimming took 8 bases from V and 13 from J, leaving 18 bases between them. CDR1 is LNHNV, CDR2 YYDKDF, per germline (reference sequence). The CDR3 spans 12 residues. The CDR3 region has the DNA TGTGCCACCGCAGGGTGGAATAGCAATCAGCATTTT. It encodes CATAGWNSNQHF.

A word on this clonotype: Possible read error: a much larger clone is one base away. The CDR3 reads CSAPRPGHYGYTF. The CDR3 DNA reads as TGCAGTGCTCCTCGCCCGGGGCACTATGGCTACACCTTC. This chain connects TRBV20-1 to TRBJ1-2; tentative D call: TRBD1 (5 bases). The germline V gene has CDR1 DFQATT and CDR2 SNEGSKA (reference sequence). The germline V and J ends were trimmed by 5 bases and 3 bases, with 13 bases remaining between them. The CDR3 covers 13 residues.

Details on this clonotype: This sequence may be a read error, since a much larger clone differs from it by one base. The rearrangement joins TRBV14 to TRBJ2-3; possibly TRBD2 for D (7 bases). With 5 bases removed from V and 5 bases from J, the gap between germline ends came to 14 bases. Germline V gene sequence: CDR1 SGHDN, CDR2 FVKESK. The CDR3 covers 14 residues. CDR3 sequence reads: CASSVGGAVDTQYF. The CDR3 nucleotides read TGTGCCAGCAGCGTAGGGGGGGCGGTAGATACGCAGTATTTT.

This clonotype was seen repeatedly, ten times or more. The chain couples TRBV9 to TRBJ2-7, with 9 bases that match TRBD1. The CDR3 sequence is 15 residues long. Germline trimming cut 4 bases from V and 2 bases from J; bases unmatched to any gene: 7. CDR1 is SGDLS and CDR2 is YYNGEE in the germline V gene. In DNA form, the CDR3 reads TGTGCCAGCAGCCTCGGTGGGACAGGGACCTACGAGCAGTACTTC. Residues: CASSLGGTGTYEQYF.

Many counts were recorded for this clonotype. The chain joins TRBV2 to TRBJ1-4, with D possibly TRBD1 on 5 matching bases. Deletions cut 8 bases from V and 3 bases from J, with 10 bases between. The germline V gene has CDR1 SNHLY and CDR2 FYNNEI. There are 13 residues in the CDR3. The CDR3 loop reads CASGGDANEKLFF. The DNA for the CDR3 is TGTGCCAGCGGGGGAGACGCTAATGAAAAACTGTTTTTT.

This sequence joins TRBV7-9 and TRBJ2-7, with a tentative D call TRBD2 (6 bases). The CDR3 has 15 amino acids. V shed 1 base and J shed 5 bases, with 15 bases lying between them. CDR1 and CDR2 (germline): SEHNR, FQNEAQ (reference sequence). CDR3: CASSLGAGSPHEQYF. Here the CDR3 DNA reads TGTGCCAGCAGCTTAGGGGCGGGGTCTCCCCACGAGCAGTACTTC.

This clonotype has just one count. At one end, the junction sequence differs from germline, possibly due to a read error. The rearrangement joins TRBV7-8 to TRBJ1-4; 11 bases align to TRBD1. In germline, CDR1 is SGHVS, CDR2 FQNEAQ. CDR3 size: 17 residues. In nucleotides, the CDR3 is TGTGCCAGCAGCCTATTTGTGCGCGGGACAGGGGGTGAAAAACTGCTTTTT. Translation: CASSLFVRGTGGEKLLF.

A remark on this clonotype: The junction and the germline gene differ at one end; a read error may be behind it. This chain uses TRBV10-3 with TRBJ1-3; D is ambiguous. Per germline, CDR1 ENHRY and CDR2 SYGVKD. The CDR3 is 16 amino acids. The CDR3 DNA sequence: TGTGCCATCAGTGAGCCGGGGTCTAGCTCTGGAGACACCATATATTTT. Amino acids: CAISEPGSSSGDTIYF.

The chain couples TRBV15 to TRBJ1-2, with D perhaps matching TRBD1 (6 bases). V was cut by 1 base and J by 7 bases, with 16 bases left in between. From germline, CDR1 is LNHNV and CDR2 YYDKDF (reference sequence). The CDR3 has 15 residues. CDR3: CATSRGRRQAFGYTF. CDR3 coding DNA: TGTGCCACCAGCAGAGGGAGGCGACAGGCTTTTGGCTACACCTTC.

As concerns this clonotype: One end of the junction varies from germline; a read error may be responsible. The DNA for the CDR3 is TGTGCTAGCAGCTCCGGGAACACCGGGGAGCTGTTTTTT. Protein sequence: CASSSGNTGELFF. The chain employs TRBV7-7 and TRBJ2-2; no clear D. CDR1 SSHAT and CDR2 FNYEAQ come from the germline V gene (reference sequence). This CDR3 region has 13 residues.